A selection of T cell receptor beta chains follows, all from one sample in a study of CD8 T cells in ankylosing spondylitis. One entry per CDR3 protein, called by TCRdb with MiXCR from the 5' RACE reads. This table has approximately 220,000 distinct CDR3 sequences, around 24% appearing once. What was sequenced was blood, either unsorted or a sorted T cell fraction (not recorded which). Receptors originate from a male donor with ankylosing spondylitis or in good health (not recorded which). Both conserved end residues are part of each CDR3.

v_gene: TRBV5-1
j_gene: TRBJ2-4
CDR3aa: CASSFTDGSVDIQYF

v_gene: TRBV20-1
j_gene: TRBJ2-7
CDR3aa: CSAEGQSSYEQYF

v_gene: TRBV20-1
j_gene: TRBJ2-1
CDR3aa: CSARETSREQFF

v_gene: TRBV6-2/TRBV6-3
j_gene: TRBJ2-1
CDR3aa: CASTAGTSGSSYNEQFF

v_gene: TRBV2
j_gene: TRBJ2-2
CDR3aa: CASNGLAGAGTGELFF

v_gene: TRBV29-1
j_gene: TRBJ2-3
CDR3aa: CSADYTDTQYF

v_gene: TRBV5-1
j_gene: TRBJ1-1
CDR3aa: CASSVGDGGTEAFF

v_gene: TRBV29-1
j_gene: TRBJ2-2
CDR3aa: CSVDPGMTGELFF

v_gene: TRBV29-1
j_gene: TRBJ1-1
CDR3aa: CSVGQAEAFF

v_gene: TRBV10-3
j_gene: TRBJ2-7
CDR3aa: CAISDVRDSPTF

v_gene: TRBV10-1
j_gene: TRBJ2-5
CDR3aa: CASSEEGKGQETQYF

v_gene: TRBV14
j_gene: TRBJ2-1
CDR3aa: CASSQDLTGGFANEQFF

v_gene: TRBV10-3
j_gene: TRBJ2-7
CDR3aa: CAISELGRKPSEYEQYF

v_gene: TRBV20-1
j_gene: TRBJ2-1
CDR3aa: CSASGGANNEQFF

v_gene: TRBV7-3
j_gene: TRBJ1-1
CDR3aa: CASSPGRGNTEAFF

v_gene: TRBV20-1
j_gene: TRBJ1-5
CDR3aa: CSASEQEPQPQHF

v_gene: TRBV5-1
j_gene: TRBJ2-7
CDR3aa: CASSLDRRAYEQYF

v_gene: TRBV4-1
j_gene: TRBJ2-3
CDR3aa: CASSQEAYPTDTQYF

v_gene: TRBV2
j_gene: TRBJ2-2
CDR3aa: CASSEILGSTGELFF

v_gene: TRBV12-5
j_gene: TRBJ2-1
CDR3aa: CASGLGGLGAGEQFF

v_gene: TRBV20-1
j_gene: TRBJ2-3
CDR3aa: CSASGLAVTSTDTQYF

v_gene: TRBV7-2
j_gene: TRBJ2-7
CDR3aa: CASSPDGGDTYEQYF

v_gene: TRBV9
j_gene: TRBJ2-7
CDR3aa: CASARGQGRYYEQYF

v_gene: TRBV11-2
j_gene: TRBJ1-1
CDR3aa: CASSPTTSGWLTEAFF

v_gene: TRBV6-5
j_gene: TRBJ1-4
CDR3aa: CASSYMRQAVGPNEKLFF

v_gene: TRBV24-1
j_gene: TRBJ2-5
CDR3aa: CATSDATRSSVETQYF

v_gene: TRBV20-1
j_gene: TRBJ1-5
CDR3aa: CSARRALGGIGNQPQHF

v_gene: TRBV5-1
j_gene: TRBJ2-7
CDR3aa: CASSLFSSYEQYF

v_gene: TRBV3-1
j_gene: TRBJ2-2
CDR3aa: CASSQVIATGELFF

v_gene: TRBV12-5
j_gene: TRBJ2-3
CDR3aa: CASAMGGSDTQYF

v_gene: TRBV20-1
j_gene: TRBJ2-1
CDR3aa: CSARGTAYNEQFF

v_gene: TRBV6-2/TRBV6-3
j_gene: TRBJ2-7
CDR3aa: CASSYYAASYEQYF

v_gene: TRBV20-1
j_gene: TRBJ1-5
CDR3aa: CSARSQGAAQPQHF

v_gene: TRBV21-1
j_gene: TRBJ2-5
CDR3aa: CASSRDRGIQETQYF

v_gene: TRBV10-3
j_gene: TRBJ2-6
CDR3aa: CAISESQGFGANVLTF

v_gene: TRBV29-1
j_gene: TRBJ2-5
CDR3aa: CSVQREGRRETQYF

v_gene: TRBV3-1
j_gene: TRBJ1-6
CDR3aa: CASSPPRTGGSSYNSPLHF

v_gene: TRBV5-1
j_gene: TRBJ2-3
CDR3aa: CASSLVGDTQYF

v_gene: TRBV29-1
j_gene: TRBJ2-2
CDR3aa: CSAQPADRTTWAGELFF

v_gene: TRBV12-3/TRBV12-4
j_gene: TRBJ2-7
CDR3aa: CASSLRDTTYEQYF

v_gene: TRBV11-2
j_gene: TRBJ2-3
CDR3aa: CASSLRSSGSQRGTDTQYF

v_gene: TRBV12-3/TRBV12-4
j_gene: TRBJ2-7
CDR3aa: CASSLPGRVRAYF

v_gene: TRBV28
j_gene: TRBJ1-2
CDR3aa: CASAITGQGLQSGYTF

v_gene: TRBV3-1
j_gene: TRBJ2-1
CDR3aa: CASSQVWTSGSPVYNEQFF

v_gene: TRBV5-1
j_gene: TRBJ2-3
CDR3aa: CASSLDGATDTDTQYF

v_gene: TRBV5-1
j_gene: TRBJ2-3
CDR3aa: CASRRSTSFADTQYF

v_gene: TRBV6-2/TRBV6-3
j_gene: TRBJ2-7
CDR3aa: CATKTSGSFYEQYF

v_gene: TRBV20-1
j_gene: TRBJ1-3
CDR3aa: CSATGLRGNTIYF

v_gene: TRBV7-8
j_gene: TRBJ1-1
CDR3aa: CASSLGTYEAFF

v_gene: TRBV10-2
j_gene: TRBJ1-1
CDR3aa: CASSPRALNTEAFF

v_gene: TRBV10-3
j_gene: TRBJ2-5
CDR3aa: CAISESGGTGGTKTQYF

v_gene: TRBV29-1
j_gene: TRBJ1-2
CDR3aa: CSGATGTGASYGYTF

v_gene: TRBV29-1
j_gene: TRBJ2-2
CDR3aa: CSVSKDTGELFF